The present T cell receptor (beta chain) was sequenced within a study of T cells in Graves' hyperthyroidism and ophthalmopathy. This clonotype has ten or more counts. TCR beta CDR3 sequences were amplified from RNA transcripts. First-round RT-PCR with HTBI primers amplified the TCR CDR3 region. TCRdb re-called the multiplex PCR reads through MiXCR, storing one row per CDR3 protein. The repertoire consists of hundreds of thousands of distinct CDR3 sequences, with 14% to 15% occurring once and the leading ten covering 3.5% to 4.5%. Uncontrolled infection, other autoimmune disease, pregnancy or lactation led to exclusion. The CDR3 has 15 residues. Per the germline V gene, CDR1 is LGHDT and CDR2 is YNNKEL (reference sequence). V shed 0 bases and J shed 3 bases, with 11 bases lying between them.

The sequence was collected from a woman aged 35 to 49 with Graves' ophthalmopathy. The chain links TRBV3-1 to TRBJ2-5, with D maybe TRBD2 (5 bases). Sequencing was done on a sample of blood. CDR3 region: CASSQEGVLEETQYF. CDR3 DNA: TGTGCCAGCAGCCAAGAGGGAGTGCTAGAAGAGACCCAGTACTTC.